Below are 16 T cell receptor beta chains sequenced from a single sample in a study of T cells after yellow fever vaccination. TCRdb used MiXCR to reprocess the 5' RACE reads, holding one entry per CDR3 protein. The sample records approximately 300,000 distinct CDR3 sequences, 8.7% being singletons. Sequencing used PBMCs, obtained on the day of the first yellow fever vaccination. These receptors came from a man younger than 35 who received the YFV17D yellow fever vaccine.

The CDR3 here is CASLQGNQPQHF. The CDR3 DNA follows: TGTGCCAGCCTACAGGGGAATCAGCCCCAGCATTTT. The J gene is TRBJ1-5, the V gene TRBV19; 7 positions match TRBD1. The CDR3 runs 12 residues. Trimming cost V 9 bases and J 4 bases; bases outside gene matches: 3. Germline V gives CDR1 LNHDA, CDR2 SQIVND (reference sequence).

Many counts were recorded for this clonotype. V usage is TRBV20-1 and J usage is TRBJ2-4; 9 bases match TRBD1. This CDR3 is 15 amino acids long. V trimming: 6 bases; J trimming: 2 bases; junction bases outside the gene matches: 8. Germline lookup yields CDR1 DFQATT and CDR2 SNEGSKA (reference sequence). As DNA, the CDR3 is TGCAGTGCGCCTACAGGGGGCTGGACCAAAAACATTCAGTACTTC. As protein: CSAPTGGWTKNIQYF.

The sample holds a few counts of this clonotype. This rearrangement joins TRBV7-9 to TRBJ2-1; 11 nucleotides line up with TRBD2. CDR3 size: 17 residues. Looked up from germline, CDR1 is SEHNR and CDR2 is FQNEAQ (reference sequence). J gave up 5 bases and V 2 bases, and 8 bases lay outside the gene matches. CDR3 coding DNA: TGTGCCAGCAGCTTATATCGATTAGCGGGGGGGCACAATGAGCAGTTCTTC. It yields the protein CASSLYRLAGGHNEQFF.

This clonotype has more than one count but fewer than ten. The CDR3 bases are TGCAGTGCTCTCAGGCTAGCGGGGTCCACAGATACGCAGTATTTT. It codes for CSALRLAGSTDTQYF. J is TRBJ2-3 and V is TRBV20-1; 9 nucleotides line up with TRBD2. From germline, CDR1 is DFQATT and CDR2 SNEGSKA (reference sequence). The CDR3 runs 15 residues. With 5 bases clipped from V and 2 bases from J, the junction kept 8 bases outside the gene matches.

The sample holds a few counts of this clonotype. The chain has TRBV7-2 and TRBJ2-1; D perhaps matches TRBD1 (5 bases). The V gene lost 0 bases and the J gene lost 2 bases, with 8 bases spanning the gap. The germline V gene has CDR1 SGHTA and CDR2 FQGNSA. This CDR3 is 15 amino acids long. In DNA, the CDR3 is TGTGCCAGCAGCTTAGCTGGCAGGGCCTACAATGAGCAGTTCTTC. It encodes CASSLAGRAYNEQFF.

This clonotype was counted only a few times. The chain has TRBV6-1 and TRBJ2-2; TRBD1 matches at 9 bases. The CDR3 has 16 amino acids. V gave up 5 bases and J gave up 2 bases; unmatched junction bases: 6. Germline values: CDR1 MNHNS, CDR2 SASEGT. CDR3 DNA: TGTGCCAGCAGTCCCGGGACAGGGAAAAACACCGGGGAGCTGTTTTTT. As protein: CASSPGTGKNTGELFF.

This clonotype has more than one count but fewer than ten. The chain carries TRBV5-6 and TRBJ1-2; 10 bases map to TRBD1. Trimming removed 4 bases from V and 8 bases from J; junction bases left unmatched: 11. This CDR3 spans 15 amino acids. Germline lookup yields CDR1 SGHDT and CDR2 YYEEEE. The chain's CDR3 is CASSPTGTGESGYTF. The CDR3, as DNA: TGTGCCAGCAGCCCGACCGGGACAGGGGAGTCGGGCTACACCTTC.

This clonotype was counted only a few times. The chain is built from TRBV5-1 and TRBJ2-4, with D possibly being TRBD1 (6 bases). Trimming removed 1 base at V and 6 bases at J, with 8 bases between. This CDR3 contains 13 residues. Germline V lookup: CDR1 SGHRS, CDR2 YFSETQ. This chain's CDR3 is CASSLTRGNIQYF. CDR3 coding DNA: TGCGCCAGCAGCTTGACCAGGGGAAACATTCAGTACTTC.

This clonotype appeared a few times. V usage is TRBV7-8 and J usage is TRBJ2-5; 9 positions agree with TRBD1. The V and J ends lost 4 bases and 5 bases, in that order; junction bases with no gene match: 5. This CDR3 is 14 amino acids long. CDR1 is SGHVS, CDR2 FQNEAQ, per germline. In nucleotides, the CDR3 is TGTGCCAGCAGCTCGGGGACAGGGTTGGAGACCCAGTACTTC. This translates into CASSSGTGLETQYF.

The chain carries TRBV5-6 and TRBJ2-2, with TRBD2 identical over 13 bases. The germline gives CDR1 SGHDT, CDR2 YYEEEE. With 4 bases clipped from V and 1 base from J, the junction kept 7 bases outside the gene matches. The CDR3 is 18 residues long. CDR3 protein: CASSLGLAGTQNTGELFF. CDR3 in DNA: TGTGCCAGCAGCCTGGGACTAGCGGGGACACAGAACACCGGGGAGCTGTTTTTT. Variable domain in full (rest from reference TRBV5-6 and TRBJ2-2): DAGVTQSPTHLIKTRGQQVTLRCSPKSGHDTVSWYQQALGQGPQFIFQYYEEEERQRGNFPDRFSGHQFPNYSSELNVNALLLGDSALYLCASSLGLAGTQNTGELFFGEGSRLTVL.

This clonotype was seen more than once but under ten times. The V gene is TRBV5-1, the J gene TRBJ2-7, with D tentatively TRBD1 or TRBD2 (6 bases each). Germline loops: CDR1 SGHRS, CDR2 YFSETQ. Between the trimmed V and J ends, which lost 4 bases and 6 bases, there was a span of 23 bases. This CDR3 spans 16 amino acids. The CDR3 DNA follows: TGCGCCAGCAGCCCCCAGCCCCAGGGGATGGGAGGCGAGCAGTACTTC. Translating gives CASSPQPQGMGGEQYF.

This clonotype has only a few counts. The chain joins TRBV5-4 to TRBJ1-1; no reliable D call. Trimming shortened V by 2 bases and J by 1 base, and 3 bases separated the two germline ends. Germline lookup yields CDR1 SGHNT and CDR2 YYREEE (reference sequence). CDR3 length: 12 residues. This chain's CDR3 is CASSFENTEAFF. The DNA of the CDR3 is TGTGCCAGCAGCTTCGAGAACACTGAAGCTTTCTTT.

The rearrangement joins TRBV29-1 to TRBJ1-5, with D possibly being TRBD1 (6 bases). The V end lost 7 bases, the J end lost 5 bases, and 18 bases lay between the germline ends. This CDR3 is 14 amino acids long. Per germline, CDR1 SQVTM and CDR2 ANQGSEA. CDR3 DNA: TGCAGCGATTTACAGGGAATCAAGGATCAGCCCCAGCATTTT. Protein sequence: CSDLQGIKDQPQHF.

V and J are TRBV29-1 and TRBJ1-1; no clear D gene. In germline, CDR1 is SQVTM, CDR2 ANQGSEA. The CDR3 runs to 12 residues. CDR3 DNA sequence: TGCATCTGTGACGGGCTGAACACTGAAGCTTTCTTT. Translation gives CICDGLNTEAFF.

This clonotype was seen repeatedly, ten times or more. The chain joins TRBV5-1 to TRBJ2-7; the match to TRBD1 covers 10 bases. CDR1 SGHRS and CDR2 YFSETQ come from the germline V gene. V was pared by 9 bases and J by 5 bases, with 14 bases of the junction left unmatched. The CDR3 covers 15 residues. CDR3 sequence: CANRPPRQGADEQYF. In nucleotides, the CDR3 is TGCGCCAACCGCCCCCCGAGACAGGGGGCCGACGAGCAGTACTTC.

The rearrangement uses TRBV10-3 and TRBJ2-1; the match to TRBD2 covers 9 bases. The V gene end was trimmed by 7 bases and the J gene end by 4 bases; junction bases not matched to a gene: 8. Germline CDR1 is ENHRY and CDR2 is SYGVKD. The CDR3 has 15 amino acids. The CDR3 spells CAINRGGAEYNEQFF. CDR3 nucleotide sequence: TGTGCCATCAACCGCGGGGGGGCGGAGTACAATGAGCAGTTCTTC.